The following is a TCR beta chain sequence with its context. Its cognate antigen is unknown. This sample is part of a study of CD8 T cells in ankylosing spondylitis. Making use of molecular barcodes, quantitative 5'-RACE generated TCR beta libraries. Each CDR3 protein gets one entry after TCRdb re-called the 5' RACE reads with MiXCR. The repertoire has some 220,000 distinct CDR3 sequences, around 6.6% of them found once; the top ten carry around 14%. Study-level points and caveats: Relatively scarce in peripheral blood, disease-linked clones were CD8+. Past studies reported some motif variants in reactive arthritis synovial fluid and blood. Ankylosing spondylitis blood appeared to be characterized by a TCR beta motif of several highly homologous variants. Reportedly, matched ankylosing spondylitis synovial fluid was significantly enriched for disease-linked clones.

The CDR3 spans 13 residues. Between the trimmed V and J ends, which lost 10 bases and 1 base, there was a span of 13 bases. The germline V gene has CDR1 ENHRY and CDR2 SYGVKD. The gene calls are TRBV10-3 and TRBJ1-1, with D perhaps TRBD1 (5 bases). This clonotype was obtained from a male donor with ankylosing spondylitis. Sequenced input: blood, either unsorted or a sorted T cell fraction (not recorded which). The CDR3: CATMLTGNTEAFF. The CDR3 DNA sequence: TGTGCCACAATGCTCACAGGGAACACTGAAGCTTTCTTT.